Listed here is a single T cell receptor (beta chain). The repertoire was sequenced with immunoSEQ multiplex PCR; TCRdb's copy has only in-frame clones and lacks some. In the table there are some 150,000 clones, roughly nine tenths of which are singletons. The CDR3 contains 16 residues. Germline V CDR1 and CDR2: MNHEY, SMNVEV (reference sequence). V was cut by 2 bases and J by 0 bases, with 11 bases left in between. These data originate in a study of control samples from healthy donors and cancer patients. This chain links TRBV27 with TRBJ2-1; D uncertain. What was sequenced was blood. The TCR sequence derives from a man under 40 in good health. The CDR3 DNA reads TGTGCCAGCAGTTTAGAAGCGTCTAGCTCCTACAATGAGCAGTTCTTC. Its protein is CASSLEASSSYNEQFF.